The clone carrying this T cell receptor beta chain was counted a few times. This entry belongs to a study of blood T cells in healthy people across ages. Together with a sample-barcoded 5' primer, a J-beta primer mix was included in a second PCR lasting roughly 6 to 12 cycles. Each CDR3 protein gets one entry after TCRdb re-called the 5' RACE reads with MiXCR. The sample holds roughly 1.6 million distinct CDR3 sequences, 30% to 35% seen once. Sequences were obtained from blood. This clonotype was obtained from a woman in her thirties in good health.

The CDR3 DNA reads TGTGCCAGCATAAGGGATACTAAAACCTACGAGCAGTACTTC. Amino acid sequence: CASIRDTKTYEQYF. The chain has TRBV6-1 and TRBJ2-7; no reliable D call. CDR1 and CDR2 (germline): MNHNS, SASEGT. CDR3 length equals 14 residues. The germline V and J ends were trimmed by 7 bases and 2 bases, with 15 bases remaining between them.